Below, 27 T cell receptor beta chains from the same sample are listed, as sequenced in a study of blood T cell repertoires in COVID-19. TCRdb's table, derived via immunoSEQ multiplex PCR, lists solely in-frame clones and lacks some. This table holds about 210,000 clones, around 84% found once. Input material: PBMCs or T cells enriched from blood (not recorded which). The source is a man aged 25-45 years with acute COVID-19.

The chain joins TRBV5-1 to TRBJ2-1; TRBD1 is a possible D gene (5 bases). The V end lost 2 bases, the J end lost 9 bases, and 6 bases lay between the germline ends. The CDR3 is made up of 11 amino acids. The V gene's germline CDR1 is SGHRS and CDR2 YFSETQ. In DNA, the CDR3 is TGCGCCAGCAGCTTAAGGGGTGAGCAGTTCTTC. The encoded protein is CASSLRGEQFF.

The CDR3 DNA reads TGTGCCTGGAGTGTCGCCAGGGGCGGCAATCAGCCCCAGCATTTT. This translates into CAWSVARGGNQPQHF. The rearrangement links TRBV30 to TRBJ1-5, with D possibly matching TRBD1 (6 bases). V lost 0 bases and J 2 bases, leaving 11 bases between the germline ends. The germline V gene encodes CDR1 GTSNPN and CDR2 SVGIG (reference sequence). The CDR3 runs to 15 residues.

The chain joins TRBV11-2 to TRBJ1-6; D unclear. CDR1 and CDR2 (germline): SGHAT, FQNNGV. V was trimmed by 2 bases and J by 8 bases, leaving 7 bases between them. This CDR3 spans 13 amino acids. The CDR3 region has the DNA TGTGCCAGCAGCTTAATAAGAGATTCACCCCTCCACTTT. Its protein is CASSLIRDSPLHF.

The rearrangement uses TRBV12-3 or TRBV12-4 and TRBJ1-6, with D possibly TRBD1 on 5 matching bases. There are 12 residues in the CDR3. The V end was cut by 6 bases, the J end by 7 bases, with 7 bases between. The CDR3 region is CASRQDNSPLHF. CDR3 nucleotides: TGTGCCAGCAGACAGGACAATTCACCCCTCCACTTT.

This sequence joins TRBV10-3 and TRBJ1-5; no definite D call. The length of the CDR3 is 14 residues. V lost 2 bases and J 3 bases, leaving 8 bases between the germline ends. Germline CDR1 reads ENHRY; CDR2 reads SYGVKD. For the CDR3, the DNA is TGTGCCATCAGTGAGGGGCATTACAATCAGCCCCAGCATTTT. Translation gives CAISEGHYNQPQHF.

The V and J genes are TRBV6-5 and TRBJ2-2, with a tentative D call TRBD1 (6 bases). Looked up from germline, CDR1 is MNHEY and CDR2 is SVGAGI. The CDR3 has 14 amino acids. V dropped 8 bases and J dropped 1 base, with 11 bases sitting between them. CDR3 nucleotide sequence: TGTGCCAGCGCGCGAGGGGGGAACACCGGGGAGCTGTTTTTT. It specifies CASARGGNTGELFF.

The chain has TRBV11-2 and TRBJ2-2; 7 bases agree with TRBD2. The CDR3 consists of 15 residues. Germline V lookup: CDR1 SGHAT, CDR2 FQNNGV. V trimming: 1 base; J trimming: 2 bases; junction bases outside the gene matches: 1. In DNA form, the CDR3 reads TGTGCCAGCAGCTTAGGGACTAGTAACACCGGGGAGCTGTTTTTT. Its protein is CASSLGTSNTGELFF.

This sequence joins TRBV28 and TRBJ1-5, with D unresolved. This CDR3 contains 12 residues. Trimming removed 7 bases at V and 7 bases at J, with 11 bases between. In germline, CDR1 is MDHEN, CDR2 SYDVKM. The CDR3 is CASNLAPQPQHF. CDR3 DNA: TGTGCCAGCAACCTGGCCCCCCAGCCCCAGCATTTT.

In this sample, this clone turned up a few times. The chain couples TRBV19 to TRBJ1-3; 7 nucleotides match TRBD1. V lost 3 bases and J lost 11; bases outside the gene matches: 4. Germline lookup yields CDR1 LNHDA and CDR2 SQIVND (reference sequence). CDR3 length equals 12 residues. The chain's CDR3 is CASSIQGGPIYF. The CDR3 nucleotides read TGTGCCAGTAGTATTCAGGGGGGTCCCATATATTTT.

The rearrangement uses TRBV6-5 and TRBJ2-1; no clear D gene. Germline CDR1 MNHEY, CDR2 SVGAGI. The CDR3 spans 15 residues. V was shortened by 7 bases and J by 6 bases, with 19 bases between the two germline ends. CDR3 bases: TGTGCCAGCAAGAGAAGTCTAAATTTGTTCAATGAGCAGTTCTTC. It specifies CASKRSLNLFNEQFF.

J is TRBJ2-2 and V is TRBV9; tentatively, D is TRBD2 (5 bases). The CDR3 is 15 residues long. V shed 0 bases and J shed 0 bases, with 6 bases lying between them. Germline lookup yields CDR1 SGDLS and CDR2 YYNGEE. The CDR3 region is CASSVDGANTGELFF. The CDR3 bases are TGTGCCAGCAGCGTAGACGGGGCGAACACCGGGGAGCTGTTTTTT.

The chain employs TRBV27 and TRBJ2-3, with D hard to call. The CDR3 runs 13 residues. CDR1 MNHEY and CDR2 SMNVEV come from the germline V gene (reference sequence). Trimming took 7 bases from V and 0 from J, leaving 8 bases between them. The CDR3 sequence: CASKFGSTDTQYF. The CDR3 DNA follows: TGTGCCAGCAAATTCGGTAGCACAGATACGCAGTATTTT.

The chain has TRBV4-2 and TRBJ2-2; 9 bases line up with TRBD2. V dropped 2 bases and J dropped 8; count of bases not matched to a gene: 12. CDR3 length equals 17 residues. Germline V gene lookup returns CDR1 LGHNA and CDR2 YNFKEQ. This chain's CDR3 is CASSQPLGGGASGELFF. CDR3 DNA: TGTGCCAGCAGCCAACCGCTGGGCGGGGGGGCTTCAGGGGAGCTGTTTTTT.

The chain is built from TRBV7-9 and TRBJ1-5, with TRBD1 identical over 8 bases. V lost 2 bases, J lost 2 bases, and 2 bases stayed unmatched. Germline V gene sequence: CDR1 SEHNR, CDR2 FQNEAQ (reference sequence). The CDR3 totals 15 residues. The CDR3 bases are TGTGCCAGCAGCTTACAGGGGGCAGGCAATCAGCCCCAGCATTTT. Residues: CASSLQGAGNQPQHF.

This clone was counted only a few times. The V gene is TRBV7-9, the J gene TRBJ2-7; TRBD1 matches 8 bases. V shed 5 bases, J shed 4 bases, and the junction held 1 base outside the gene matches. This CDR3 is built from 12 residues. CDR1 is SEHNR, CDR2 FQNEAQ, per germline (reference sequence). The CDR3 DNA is TGTGCCAGCAGCGGGACAGGATACGAGCAGTACTTC. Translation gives CASSGTGYEQYF.

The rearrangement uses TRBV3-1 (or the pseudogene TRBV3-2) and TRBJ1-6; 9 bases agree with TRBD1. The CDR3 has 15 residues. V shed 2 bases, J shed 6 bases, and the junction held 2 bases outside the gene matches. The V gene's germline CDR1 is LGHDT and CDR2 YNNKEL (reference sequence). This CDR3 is CASSQQGQGNSPLHF. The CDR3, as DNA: TGTGCCAGCAGCCAACAGGGACAGGGTAATTCACCCCTCCACTTT.

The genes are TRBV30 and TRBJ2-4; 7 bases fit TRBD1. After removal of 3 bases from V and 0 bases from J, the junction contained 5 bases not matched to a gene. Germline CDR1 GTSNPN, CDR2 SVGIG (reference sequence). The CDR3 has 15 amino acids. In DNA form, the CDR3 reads TGTGCCTGGAGGACAGGGATGACAGCCAAAAACATTCAGTACTTC. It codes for CAWRTGMTAKNIQYF.

CDR3 protein: CASRGQSGDTEAFF. As DNA, the CDR3 is TGCGCCAGCAGGGGGCAGTCAGGAGACACTGAAGCTTTCTTT. The chain uses TRBV5-1 and TRBJ1-1; maybe TRBD1 (5 bases). This CDR3 is built from 14 residues. Germline-derived CDR1 and CDR2 are SGHRS and YFSETQ. Deletions cut 5 bases from V and 3 bases from J, with 14 bases between.

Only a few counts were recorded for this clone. The CDR3 region is CASSVLAGGSYEQYF. The CDR3 bases are TGTGCCAGCAGTGTTTTGGCGGGGGGGTCCTACGAGCAGTACTTC. V is TRBV27 and J is TRBJ2-7, with 9 bases lining up with TRBD2. Trimming cost V 5 bases and J 1 base; bases outside gene matches: 6. CDR1 is MNHEY and CDR2 is SMNVEV in the germline V gene (reference sequence). The CDR3 totals 15 residues.

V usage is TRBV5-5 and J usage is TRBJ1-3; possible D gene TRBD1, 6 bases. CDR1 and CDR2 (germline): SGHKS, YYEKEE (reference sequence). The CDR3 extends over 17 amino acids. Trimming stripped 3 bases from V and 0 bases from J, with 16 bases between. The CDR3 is CASSWETGTSSGNTIYF. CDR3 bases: TGTGCCAGCAGCTGGGAAACAGGGACGAGCTCTGGAAACACCATATATTTT.

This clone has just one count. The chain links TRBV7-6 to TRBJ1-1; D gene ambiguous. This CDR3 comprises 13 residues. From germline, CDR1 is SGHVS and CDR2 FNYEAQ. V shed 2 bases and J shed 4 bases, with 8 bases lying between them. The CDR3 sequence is CASSLTVSTEAFF. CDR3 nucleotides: TGTGCCAGCAGCTTAACGGTGAGCACTGAAGCTTTCTTT.

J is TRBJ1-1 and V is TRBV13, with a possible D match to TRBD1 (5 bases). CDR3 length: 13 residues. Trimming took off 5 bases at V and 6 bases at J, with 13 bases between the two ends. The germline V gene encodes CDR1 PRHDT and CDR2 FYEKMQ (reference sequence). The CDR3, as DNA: TGTGCCAGCAGCCAATACCAGGGCGCTGAAGCTTTCTTT. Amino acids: CASSQYQGAEAFF.

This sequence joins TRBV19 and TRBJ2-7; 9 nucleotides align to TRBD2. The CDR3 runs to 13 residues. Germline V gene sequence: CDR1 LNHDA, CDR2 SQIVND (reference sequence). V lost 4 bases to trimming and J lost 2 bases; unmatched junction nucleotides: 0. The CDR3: CASSSGGAYEQYF. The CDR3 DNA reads TGTGCCAGTAGTAGCGGGGGGGCCTACGAGCAGTACTTC.

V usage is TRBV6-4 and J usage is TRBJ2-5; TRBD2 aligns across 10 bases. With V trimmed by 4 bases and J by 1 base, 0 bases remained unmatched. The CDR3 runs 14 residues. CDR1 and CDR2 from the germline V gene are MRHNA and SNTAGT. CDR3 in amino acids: CASSASGGQETQYF. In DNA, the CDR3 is TGTGCCAGCAGTGCTAGCGGGGGCCAAGAGACCCAGTACTTC.

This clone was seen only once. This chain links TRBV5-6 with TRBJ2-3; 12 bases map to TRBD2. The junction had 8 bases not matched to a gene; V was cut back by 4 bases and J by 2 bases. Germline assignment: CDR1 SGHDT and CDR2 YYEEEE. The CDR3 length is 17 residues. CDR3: CASSRTSGALHTDTQYF. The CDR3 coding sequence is TGTGCCAGCAGCAGGACTAGCGGGGCCCTACACACAGATACGCAGTATTTT.

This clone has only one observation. Written as DNA, the CDR3 is TGTGCCAGTAGTCCAACGGACAGCAGGGACACTGAAGCTTTCTTT. It translates to CASSPTDSRDTEAFF. This chain joins TRBV19 and TRBJ1-1; a weak D match, TRBD1 (6 bases). This CDR3 has 15 amino acids. The V and J ends lost 5 bases and 3 bases respectively, with 16 bases between them. CDR1 is LNHDA, CDR2 SQIVND, per germline (reference sequence).

The CDR3 loop reads CASRAPGGYTF. Written as DNA, the CDR3 is TGTGCCAGCAGGGCCCCGGGGGGCTACACCTTC. The chain combines TRBV28 with TRBJ1-2; D unclear. The CDR3 consists of 11 residues. Looked up from germline, CDR1 is MDHEN and CDR2 is SYDVKM. Trimming shortened V by 6 bases and J by 8 bases, and 10 bases separated the two germline ends.